This entry is about one T cell receptor beta chain. Antigen unknown. This entry is derived from a study of response to subunit inactivated influenza vaccine. Findings and caveats of the study: That few new T cells are recruited by each seasonal influenza vaccination was the authors' suggestion.

TCRdb processed the RT-PCR reads anew with MiXCR; each CDR3 protein has one entry. The repertoire holds a few hundred thousand distinct CDR3 sequences, with approximately 14% as singletons. J gave up 6 bases and V 5 bases, and 5 bases lay outside the gene matches. Per germline, CDR1 SGHTA and CDR2 FQGNSA. The CDR3 runs to 14 residues. The sequence came from a man aged 45 to 65 who received an inactivated influenza vaccine. This chain joins TRBV7-2 and TRBJ1-3; TRBD1 matches 9 bases. The material sequenced was PBMCs from blood, taken 12 days after vaccination. CDR3 nucleotide sequence: TGTGCCAGCAGCGTCCGACAGGGGGAAAACACCATATATTTT. This translates into CASSVRQGENTIYF.